What follows is one T cell receptor beta chain and its context. These data belong to a study of blood T cell repertoires in COVID-19. The data were produced by immunoSEQ multiplex PCR, yet TCRdb's version contains in-frame clones alone and is incomplete. The table has 48,000 or so clones, around 84% seen once. Germline CDR1 and CDR2: LNHDA and SQIVND (reference sequence). V was shortened by 4 bases and J by 4 bases, with 17 bases between the two germline ends. This CDR3 has 17 amino acids. Input material: peripheral blood. This receptor was obtained from an elderly woman with COVID-19, enrolled during active disease. The chain combines TRBV19 with TRBJ1-6, with D tentatively TRBD1 (5 bases). The CDR3 sequence: CASSTRRQGVYNSPLHF. Here the CDR3 DNA reads TGTGCCAGTAGTACCCGGCGCCAGGGTGTTTATAATTCACCCCTCCACTTT.